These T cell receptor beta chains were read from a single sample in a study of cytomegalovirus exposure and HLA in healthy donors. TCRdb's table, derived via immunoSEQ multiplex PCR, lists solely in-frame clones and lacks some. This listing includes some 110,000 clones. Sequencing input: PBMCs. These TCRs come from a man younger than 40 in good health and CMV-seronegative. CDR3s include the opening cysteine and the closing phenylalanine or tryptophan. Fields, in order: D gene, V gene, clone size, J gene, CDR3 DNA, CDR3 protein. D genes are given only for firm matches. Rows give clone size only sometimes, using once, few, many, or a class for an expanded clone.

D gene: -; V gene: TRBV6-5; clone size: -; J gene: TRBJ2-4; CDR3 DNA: TGTGCCAGCAGTCCCGACTTACTAGCCAAAAACATTCAGTACTTC; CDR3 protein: CASSPDLLAKNIQYF
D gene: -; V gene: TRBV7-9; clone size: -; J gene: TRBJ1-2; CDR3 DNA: TGTGCCAGCAGCTTAGAAGTGACAACCTATGGCTACACCTTC; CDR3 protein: CASSLEVTTYGYTF
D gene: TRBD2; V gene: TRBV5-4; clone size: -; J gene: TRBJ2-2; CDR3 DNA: TGTGCCAGCAGCTTGGCGCTAGCGGGGTCAACGAACACCGGGGAGCTGTTTTTT; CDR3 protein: CASSLALAGSTNTGELFF
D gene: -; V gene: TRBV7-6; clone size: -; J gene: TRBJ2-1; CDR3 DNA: TGTGCCAGCGGCGTTGAGGTTAATGAGCAGTTCTTC; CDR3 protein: CASGVEVNEQFF
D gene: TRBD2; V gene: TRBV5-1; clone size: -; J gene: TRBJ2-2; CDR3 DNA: TGCGCCAGCAGTCTAAGACTAGCGGGGGGACTCACCGGGGAGCTGTTTTTT; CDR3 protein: CASSLRLAGGLTGELFF
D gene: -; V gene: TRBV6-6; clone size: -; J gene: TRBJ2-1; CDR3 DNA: TGTGCCAGCAGGCTGGACAGCAACAATGAGCAGTTCTTC; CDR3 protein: CASRLDSNNEQFF
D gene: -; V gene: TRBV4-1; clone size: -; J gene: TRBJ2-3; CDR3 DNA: TGCGCCAGCAGCCAAGCTGGAGTTACGCAGTATTTT; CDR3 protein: CASSQAGVTQYF
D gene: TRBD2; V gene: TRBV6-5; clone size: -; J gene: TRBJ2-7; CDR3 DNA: TGTGCCAGCAGTTACACCGGGACTAGCGGCTACGAGCAGTACTTC; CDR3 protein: CASSYTGTSGYEQYF
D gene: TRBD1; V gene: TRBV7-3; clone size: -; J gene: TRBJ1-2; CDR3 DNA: TGTGCCAGCAGCCGAGGACAGGGCGAAGGCTACACCTTC; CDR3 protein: CASSRGQGEGYTF
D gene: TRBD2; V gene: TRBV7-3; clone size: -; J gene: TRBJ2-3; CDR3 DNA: TGTGCCAGCAGCCCTCAGCGGGGGAGGACAGATACGCAGTATTTT; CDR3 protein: CASSPQRGRTDTQYF
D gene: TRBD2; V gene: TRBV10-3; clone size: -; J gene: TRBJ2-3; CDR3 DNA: TGTGCCATCAGTGTAGGGTTAGCGGGGGCCAGCACAGATACGCAGTATTTT; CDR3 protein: CAISVGLAGASTDTQYF
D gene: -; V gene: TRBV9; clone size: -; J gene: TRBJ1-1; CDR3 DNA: TGTGCCAGCAGCCCGTGGCCCACTGAAGCTTTCTTT; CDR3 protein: CASSPWPTEAFF
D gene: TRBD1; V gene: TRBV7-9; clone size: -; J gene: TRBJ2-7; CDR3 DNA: TGTGCCAGCAGCTTGGGGCGGACAGGGGGGGCCAACGAGCAGTACTTC; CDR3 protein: CASSLGRTGGANEQYF
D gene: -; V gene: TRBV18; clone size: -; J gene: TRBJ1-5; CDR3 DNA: TGTGCCAGCTCACCACCGAGTGGAGACGCAGCGAATCAGCCCCAGCATTTT; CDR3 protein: CASSPPSGDAANQPQHF
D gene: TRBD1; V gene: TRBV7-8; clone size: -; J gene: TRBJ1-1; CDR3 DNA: TGTGCCAGCAGCCCGAAAGGACAGGGAACAATGAACACTGAAGCTTTCTTT; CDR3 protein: CASSPKGQGTMNTEAFF
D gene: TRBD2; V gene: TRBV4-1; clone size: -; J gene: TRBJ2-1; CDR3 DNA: TGCGCCAGCAGCCTCCTTCCTGGGGGGGTTGACGATGAGCAGTTCTTC; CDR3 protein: CASSLLPGGVDDEQFF
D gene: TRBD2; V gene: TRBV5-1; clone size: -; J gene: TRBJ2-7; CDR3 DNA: TGCGCCAGCAGCTTTAGCGGGGGGGATTACGAGCAGTACTTC; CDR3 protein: CASSFSGGDYEQYF
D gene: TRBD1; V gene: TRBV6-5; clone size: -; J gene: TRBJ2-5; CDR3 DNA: TGTGCCAGCAGACAGGGGATAATAGAGACCCAGTACTTC; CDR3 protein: CASRQGIIETQYF
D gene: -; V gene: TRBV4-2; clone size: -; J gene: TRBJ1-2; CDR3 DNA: TGTGCCAGCAGCCAAGATGGGGCCCTACCACCTAACTATGGCTACACCTTC; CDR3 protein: CASSQDGALPPNYGYTF
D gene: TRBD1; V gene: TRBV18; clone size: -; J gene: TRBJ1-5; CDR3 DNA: TGTGCCAGCTCATCGGGACAGGGGGCGAGTCAGCCCCAGCATTTT; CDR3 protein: CASSSGQGASQPQHF
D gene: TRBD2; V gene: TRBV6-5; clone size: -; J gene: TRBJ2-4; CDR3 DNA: TGTGCCAGCAGTTTGGGGGGGGCCAAAAACATTCAGTACTTC; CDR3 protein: CASSLGGAKNIQYF
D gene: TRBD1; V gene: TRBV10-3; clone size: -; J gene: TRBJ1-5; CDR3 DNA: TGTGCCATTACTCCGCTAAGAGACAGGGGTAGTTATAGCAATCAGCCCCAGCATTTT; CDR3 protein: CAITPLRDRGSYSNQPQHF
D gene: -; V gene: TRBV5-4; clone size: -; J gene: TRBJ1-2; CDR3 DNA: TGTGCCAGCAGCTCCGGGAGTGTCTATGGCTACACCTTC; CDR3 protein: CASSSGSVYGYTF
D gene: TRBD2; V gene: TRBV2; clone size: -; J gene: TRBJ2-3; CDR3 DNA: TGTGCCAGCTGTCAGCGGGGGGCCTTGGATACGCAGTATTTT; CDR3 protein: CASCQRGALDTQYF
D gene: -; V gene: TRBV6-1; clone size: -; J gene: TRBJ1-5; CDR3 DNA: TGTGCCAGCGGAACAGGAGTCAATCAGCCCCAGCATTTT; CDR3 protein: CASGTGVNQPQHF
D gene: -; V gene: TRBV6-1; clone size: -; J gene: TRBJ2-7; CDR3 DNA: TGTGCCAGCAGTGCTACAGGGTCCGCTATCTCCTACGAGCAGTACTTC; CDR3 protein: CASSATGSAISYEQYF
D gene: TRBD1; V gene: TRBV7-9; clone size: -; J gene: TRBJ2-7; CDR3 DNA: TGTGCCAGCAGCGCGGGACAGGGAAACGAGCAGTACTTC; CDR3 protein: CASSAGQGNEQYF
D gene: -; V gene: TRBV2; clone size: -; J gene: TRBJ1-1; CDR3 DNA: TGTGCCAGCAGGGTGGTAGCCGGCATGAACACTGAAGCTTTCTTT; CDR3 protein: CASRVVAGMNTEAFF
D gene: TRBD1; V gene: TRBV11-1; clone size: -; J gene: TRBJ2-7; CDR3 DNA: TGTGCCAGCAGCTCCGGGACAGGGAAAGCCCCGGAGGAGCAGTACTTC; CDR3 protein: CASSSGTGKAPEEQYF
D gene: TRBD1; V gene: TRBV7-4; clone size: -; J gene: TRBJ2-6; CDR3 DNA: TGTGCCAGCAGCCCGCTCGGACAGGGGGCGGTCGGGGCCAACGTCCTGACTTTC; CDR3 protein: CASSPLGQGAVGANVLTF
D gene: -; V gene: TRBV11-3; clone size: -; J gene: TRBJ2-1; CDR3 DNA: TGTGCCAGCAGCTTATCCGGGGGCTACAATGAGCAGTTCTTC; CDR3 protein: CASSLSGGYNEQFF
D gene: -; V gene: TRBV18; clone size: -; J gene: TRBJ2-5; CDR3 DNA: TGTGCCAGCTCACCACTTCGTCGGGAGACCCAGTACTTC; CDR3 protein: CASSPLRRETQYF
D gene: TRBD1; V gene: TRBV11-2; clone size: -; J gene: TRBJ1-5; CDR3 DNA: TGTGCCAGCAGCTCGAGCACAGGGGCCGGTCAGCCCCAGCATTTT; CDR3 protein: CASSSSTGAGQPQHF
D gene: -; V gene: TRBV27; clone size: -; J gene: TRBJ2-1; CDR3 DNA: TGTGCCAGCAGTTTTACAGGGTCTGAGCAGTTCTTC; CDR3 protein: CASSFTGSEQFF
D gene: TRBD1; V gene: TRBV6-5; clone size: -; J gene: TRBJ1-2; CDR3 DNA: TGTGCCAGCAGTGTTTACAGGGGAGCCTATGGCTACACCTTC; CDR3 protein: CASSVYRGAYGYTF
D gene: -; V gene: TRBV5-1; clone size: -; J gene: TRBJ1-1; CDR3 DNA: TGCGCCAGCAGCTTGGGGGCAGAGAGAACTGAAGCTTTCTTT; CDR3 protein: CASSLGAERTEAFF
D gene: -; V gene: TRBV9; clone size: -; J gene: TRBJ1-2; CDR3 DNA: TGTGCCAGCAGCGTAGCTTCAGGGGCTCCCTATGGCTACACCTTC; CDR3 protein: CASSVASGAPYGYTF
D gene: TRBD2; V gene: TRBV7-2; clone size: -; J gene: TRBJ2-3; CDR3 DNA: TGTGCCAGCAGCTCATCGGGACTAGCGAACGTGAATACGCAGTATTTT; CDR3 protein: CASSSSGLANVNTQYF
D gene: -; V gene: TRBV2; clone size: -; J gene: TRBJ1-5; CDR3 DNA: TGTGCCAGCAGTGGTCAGGTAGGCAATCAGCCCCAGCATTTT; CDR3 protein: CASSGQVGNQPQHF
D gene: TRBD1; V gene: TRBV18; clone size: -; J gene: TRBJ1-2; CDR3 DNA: TGTGCCAGCTCACCTGGGACAGGGTCTGGCTACACCTTC; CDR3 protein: CASSPGTGSGYTF
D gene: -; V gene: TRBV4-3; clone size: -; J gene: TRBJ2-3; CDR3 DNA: TGCGCCAGCAGCCAAGATTTACTCGTCGTCCGCACAGATACGCAGTATTTT; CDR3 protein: CASSQDLLVVRTDTQYF
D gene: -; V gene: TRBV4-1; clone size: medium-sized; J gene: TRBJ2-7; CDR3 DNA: TGCGCCAGCAGCCAAGTCTGGACTAACATCTACGAGCAGTACTTC; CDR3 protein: CASSQVWTNIYEQYF
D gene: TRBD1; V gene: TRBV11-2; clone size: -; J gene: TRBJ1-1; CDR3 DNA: TGTGCCAGCAGCTTAGTGCGGACAGGGTTGAACACTGAAGCTTTCTTT; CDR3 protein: CASSLVRTGLNTEAFF
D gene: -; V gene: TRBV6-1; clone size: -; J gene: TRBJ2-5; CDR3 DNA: TGTGCCAGCAGTGGATTACAGATAGGAGAGACCCAGTACTTC; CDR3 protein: CASSGLQIGETQYF
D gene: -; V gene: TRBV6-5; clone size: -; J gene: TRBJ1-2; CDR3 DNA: TGTGCCAGCAGTTACGCACAGGGTGGAGGCTACACCTTC; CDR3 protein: CASSYAQGGGYTF
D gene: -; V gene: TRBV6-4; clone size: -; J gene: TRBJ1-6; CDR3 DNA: TGTGCCAGCCCGGGGTTGAGGTTCCTTAATTCACCCCTCCACTTT; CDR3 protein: CASPGLRFLNSPLHF
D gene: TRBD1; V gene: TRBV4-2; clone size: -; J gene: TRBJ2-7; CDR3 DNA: TGTGCCAGCAGCCAAGATAAAAGGGACAGCTACGAGCAGTACTTC; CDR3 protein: CASSQDKRDSYEQYF
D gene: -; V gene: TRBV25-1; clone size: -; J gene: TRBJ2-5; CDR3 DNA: TGTGCCAGCAGTAACACTCCCTCGAGGGCGGGAGAGACCCAGTACTTC; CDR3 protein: CASSNTPSRAGETQYF
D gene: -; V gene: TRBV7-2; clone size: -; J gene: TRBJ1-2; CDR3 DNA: TGTGCCAGCAGCTTGATAGGACAGAACTATGGCTACACCTTC; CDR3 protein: CASSLIGQNYGYTF
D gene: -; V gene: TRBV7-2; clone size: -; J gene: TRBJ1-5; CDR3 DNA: TGTGCCAGCAGCTTAAGGGGGGGCGGTCAGCCCCAGCATTTT; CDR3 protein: CASSLRGGGQPQHF
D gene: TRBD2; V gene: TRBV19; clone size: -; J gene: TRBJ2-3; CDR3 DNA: TGTGCCAGTAGTTTCCTCACTAGCGGTGGCACAGATACGCAGTATTTT; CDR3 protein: CASSFLTSGGTDTQYF
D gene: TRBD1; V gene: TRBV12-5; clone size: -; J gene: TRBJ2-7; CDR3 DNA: TGTGCTAGTGGTTTGCCCCAGCCGACAGGGGGATACGAGCAGTACTTC; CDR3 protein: CASGLPQPTGGYEQYF
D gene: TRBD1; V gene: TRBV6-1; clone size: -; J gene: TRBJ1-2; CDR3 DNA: TGTGCCACCTTGGGACAGTCTTACAACTATGGCTACACCTTC; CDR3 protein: CATLGQSYNYGYTF
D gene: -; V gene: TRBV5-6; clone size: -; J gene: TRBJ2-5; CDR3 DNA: TGTGCCAGCAGCTTGGTCGTAAGGCGGGGAGAAGAGACCCAGTACTTC; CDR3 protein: CASSLVVRRGEETQYF
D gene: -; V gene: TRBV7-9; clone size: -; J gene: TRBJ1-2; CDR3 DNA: TGTGCCAGCAGCTTCCGTGGCCTCGACACTGAAAACTATGGCTACACCTTC; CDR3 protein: CASSFRGLDTENYGYTF